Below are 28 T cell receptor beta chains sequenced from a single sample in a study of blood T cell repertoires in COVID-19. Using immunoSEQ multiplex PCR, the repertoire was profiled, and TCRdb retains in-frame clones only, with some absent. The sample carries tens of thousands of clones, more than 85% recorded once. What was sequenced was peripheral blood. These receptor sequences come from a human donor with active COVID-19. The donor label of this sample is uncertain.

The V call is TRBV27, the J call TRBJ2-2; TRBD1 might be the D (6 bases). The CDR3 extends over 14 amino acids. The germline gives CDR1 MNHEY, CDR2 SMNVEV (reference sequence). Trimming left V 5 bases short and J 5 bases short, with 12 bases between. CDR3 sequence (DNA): TGTGCCAGCAGTACCGGAACAGGGACCGGGGAGCTGTTTTTT. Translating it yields CASSTGTGTGELFF.

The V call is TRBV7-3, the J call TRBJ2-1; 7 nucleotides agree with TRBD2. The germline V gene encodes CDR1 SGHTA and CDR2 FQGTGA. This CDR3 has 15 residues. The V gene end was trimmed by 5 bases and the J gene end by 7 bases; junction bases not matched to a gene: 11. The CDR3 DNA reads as TGTGCCAGCAGCCCTCGGGCTAGCGGACAAAATGAGCAGTTCTTC. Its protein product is CASSPRASGQNEQFF.

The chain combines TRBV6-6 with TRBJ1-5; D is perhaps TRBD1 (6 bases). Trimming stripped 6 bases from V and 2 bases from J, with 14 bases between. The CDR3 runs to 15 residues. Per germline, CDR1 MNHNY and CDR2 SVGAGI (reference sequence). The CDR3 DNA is TGTGCCAGCAGCAGGGGCCCTGGAGGCAATCAGCCCCAGCATTTT. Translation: CASSRGPGGNQPQHF.

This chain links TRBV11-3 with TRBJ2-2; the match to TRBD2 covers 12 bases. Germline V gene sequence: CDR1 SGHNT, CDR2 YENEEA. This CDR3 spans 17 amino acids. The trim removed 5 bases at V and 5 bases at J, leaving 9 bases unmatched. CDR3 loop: CASSASLAGGRTGELFF. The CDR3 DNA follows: TGTGCCAGCAGCGCCAGCCTAGCGGGAGGGCGAACCGGGGAGCTGTTTTTT.

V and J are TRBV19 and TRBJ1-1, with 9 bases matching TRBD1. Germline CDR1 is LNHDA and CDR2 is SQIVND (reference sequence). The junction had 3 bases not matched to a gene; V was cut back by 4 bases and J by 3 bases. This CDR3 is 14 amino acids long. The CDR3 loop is CASSRRTGDTEAFF. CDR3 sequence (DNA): TGTGCCAGTAGTAGACGGACAGGGGACACTGAAGCTTTCTTT.

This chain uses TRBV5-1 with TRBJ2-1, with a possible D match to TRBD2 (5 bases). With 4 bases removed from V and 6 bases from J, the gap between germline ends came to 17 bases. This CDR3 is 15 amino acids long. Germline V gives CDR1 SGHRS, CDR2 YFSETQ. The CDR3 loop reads CASSPREGLSNEQFF. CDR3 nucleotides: TGCGCCAGCAGCCCCCGGGAAGGGCTTAGCAATGAGCAGTTCTTC.

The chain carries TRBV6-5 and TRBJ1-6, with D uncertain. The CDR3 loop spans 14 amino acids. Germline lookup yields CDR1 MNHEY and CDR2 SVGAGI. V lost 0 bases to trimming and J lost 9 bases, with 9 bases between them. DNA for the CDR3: TGTGCCAGCAGTTACTCGATGAGAGGTTCACCCCTCCACTTT. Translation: CASSYSMRGSPLHF.

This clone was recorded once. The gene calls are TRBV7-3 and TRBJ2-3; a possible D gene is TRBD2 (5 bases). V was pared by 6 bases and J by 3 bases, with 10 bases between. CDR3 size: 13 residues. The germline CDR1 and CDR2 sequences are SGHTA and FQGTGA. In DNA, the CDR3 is TGTGCCAGCAGTCAGCGGCTAACAGATACGCAGTATTTT. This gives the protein CASSQRLTDTQYF. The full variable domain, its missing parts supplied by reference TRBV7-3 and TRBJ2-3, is GAGVSQTPSNKVTEKGKYVELRCDPISGHTALYWYRQSLGQGPEFLIYFQGTGAADDSGLPNDRFFAVRPEGSVSTLKIQRTERGDSAVYLCASSQRLTDTQYFGPGTRLTVL.

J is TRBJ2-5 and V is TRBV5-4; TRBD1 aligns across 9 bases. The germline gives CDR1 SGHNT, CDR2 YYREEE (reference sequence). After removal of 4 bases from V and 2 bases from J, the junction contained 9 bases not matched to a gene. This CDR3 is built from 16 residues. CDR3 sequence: CASSGGQGEGQETQYF. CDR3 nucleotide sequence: TGTGCCAGCAGCGGGGGACAGGGAGAGGGGCAAGAGACCCAGTACTTC.

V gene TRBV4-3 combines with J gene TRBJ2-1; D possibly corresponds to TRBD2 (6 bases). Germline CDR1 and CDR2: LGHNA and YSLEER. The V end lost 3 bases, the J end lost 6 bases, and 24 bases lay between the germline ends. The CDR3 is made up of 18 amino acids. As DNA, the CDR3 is TGCGCCAGCAGCCACAAGAGTAGGGCGGGGATGTGGGGCAATGAGCAGTTCTTC. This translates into CASSHKSRAGMWGNEQFF.

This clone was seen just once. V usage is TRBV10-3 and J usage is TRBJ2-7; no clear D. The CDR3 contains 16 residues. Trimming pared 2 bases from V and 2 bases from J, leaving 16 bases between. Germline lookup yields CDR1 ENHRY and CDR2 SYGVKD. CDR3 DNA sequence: TGTGCCATCAGTGAGCCGGCGAGCGAATCAACCTACGAGCAGTACTTC. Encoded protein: CAISEPASESTYEQYF.

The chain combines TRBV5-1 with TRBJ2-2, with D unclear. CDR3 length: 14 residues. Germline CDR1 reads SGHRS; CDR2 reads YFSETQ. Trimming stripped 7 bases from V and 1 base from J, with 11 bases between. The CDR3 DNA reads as TGCGCCAGCGAACGACTGGAGAACACCGGGGAGCTGTTTTTT. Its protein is CASERLENTGELFF.

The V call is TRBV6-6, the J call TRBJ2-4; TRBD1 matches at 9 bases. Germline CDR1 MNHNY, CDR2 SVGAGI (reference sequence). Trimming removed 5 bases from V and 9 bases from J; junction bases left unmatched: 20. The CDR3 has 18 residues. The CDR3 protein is CASSLPRLPDRGGIIQYF. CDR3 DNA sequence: TGTGCCAGCAGTCTACCTCGATTACCGGACAGGGGTGGTATCATTCAGTACTTC.

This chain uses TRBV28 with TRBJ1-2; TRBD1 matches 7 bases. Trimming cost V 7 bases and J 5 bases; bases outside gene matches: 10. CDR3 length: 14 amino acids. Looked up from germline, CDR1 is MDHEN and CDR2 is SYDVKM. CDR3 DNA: TGTGCCAGCACCCTGGGGACAGCTCAATATGGCTACACCTTC. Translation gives CASTLGTAQYGYTF.

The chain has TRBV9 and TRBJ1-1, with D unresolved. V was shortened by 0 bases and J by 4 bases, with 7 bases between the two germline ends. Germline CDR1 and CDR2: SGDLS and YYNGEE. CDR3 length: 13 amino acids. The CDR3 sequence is CASSVAPTTEAFF. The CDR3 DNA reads TGTGCCAGCAGCGTAGCTCCTACCACTGAAGCTTTCTTT. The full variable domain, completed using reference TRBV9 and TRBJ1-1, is DSGVTQTPKHLITATGQRVTLRCSPRSGDLSVYWYQQSLDQGLQFLIQYYNGEERAKGNILERFSAQQFPDLHSELNLSSLELGDSALYFCASSVAPTTEAFFGQGTRLTVV.

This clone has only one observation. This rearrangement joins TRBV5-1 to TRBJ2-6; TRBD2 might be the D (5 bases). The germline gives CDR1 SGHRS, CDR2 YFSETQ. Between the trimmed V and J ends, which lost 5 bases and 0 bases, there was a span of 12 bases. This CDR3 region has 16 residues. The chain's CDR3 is CASRKDSSSGANVLTF. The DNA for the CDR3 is TGCGCCAGCAGGAAGGACTCGAGCTCTGGGGCCAACGTCCTGACTTTC.

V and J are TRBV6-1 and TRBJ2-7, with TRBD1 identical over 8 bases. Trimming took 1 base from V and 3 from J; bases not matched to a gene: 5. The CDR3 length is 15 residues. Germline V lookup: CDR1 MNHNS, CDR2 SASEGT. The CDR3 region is CASSEDTGGFYEQYF. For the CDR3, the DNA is TGTGCCAGCAGTGAAGACACAGGGGGGTTCTACGAGCAGTACTTC.

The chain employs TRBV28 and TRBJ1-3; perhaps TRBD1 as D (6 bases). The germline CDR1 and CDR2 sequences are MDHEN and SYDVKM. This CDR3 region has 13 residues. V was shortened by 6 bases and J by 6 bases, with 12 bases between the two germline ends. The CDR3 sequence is CASRRGAENTIYF. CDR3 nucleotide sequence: TGTGCCAGCAGGCGGGGGGCCGAAAACACCATATATTTT.

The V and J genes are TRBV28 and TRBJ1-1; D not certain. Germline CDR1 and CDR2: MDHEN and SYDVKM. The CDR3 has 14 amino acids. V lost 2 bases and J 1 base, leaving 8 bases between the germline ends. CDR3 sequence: CASSLTIRNTEAFF. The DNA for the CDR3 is TGTGCCAGCAGTTTAACTATCCGGAACACTGAAGCTTTCTTT.

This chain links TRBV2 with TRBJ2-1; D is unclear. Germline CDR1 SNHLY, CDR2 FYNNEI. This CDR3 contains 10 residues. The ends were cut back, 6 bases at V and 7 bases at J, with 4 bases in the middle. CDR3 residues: CASSPNEQFF. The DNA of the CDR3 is TGTGCCAGCAGCCCTAATGAGCAGTTCTTC. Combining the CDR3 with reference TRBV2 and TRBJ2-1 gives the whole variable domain EPEVTQTPSHQVTQMGQEVILRCVPISNHLYFYWYRQILGQKVEFLVSFYNNEISEKSEIFDDQFSVERPDGSNFTLKIRSTKLEDSAMYFCASSPNEQFFGPGTRLTVL.

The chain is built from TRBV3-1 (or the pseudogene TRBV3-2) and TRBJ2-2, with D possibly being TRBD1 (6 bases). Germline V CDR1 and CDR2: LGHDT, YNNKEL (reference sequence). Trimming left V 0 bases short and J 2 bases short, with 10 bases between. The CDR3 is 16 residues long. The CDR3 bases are TGTGCCAGCAGCCAAGATGGGACAACCAACACCGGGGAGCTGTTTTTT. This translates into CASSQDGTTNTGELFF.

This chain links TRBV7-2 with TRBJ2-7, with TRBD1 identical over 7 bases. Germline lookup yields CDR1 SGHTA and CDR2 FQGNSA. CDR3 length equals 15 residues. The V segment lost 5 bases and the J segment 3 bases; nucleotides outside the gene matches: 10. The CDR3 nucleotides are TGTGCCAGCAGCCCCCGGGACAGACTAAACTACGAGCAGTACTTC. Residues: CASSPRDRLNYEQYF.

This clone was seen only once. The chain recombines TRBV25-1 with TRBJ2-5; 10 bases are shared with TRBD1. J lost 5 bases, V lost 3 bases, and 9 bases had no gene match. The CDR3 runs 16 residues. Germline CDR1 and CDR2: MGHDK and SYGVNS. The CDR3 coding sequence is TGTGCCAGCAGTGATCTGACAGGGGGCGTGAGGGAGACCCAGTACTTC. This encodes CASSDLTGGVRETQYF.

The CDR3 is CASREITSGAETQYF. The CDR3 DNA follows: TGTGCCAGCAGGGAGATTACTAGTGGCGCCGAGACCCAGTACTTC. The chain combines TRBV27 with TRBJ2-5, with a weak D call TRBD2 (5 bases). Trimming stripped 6 bases from V and 5 bases from J, with 19 bases between. CDR3 length: 15 amino acids. Germline CDR1 and CDR2: MNHEY and SMNVEV (reference sequence).

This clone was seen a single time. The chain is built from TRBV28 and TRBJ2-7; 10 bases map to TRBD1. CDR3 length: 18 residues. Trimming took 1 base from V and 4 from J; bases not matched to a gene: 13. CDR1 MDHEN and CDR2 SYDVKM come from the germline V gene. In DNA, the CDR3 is TGTGCCAGCAGTTTATCCGCCCTCGGACAGGGGGAGTTATACGAGCAGTACTTC. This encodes CASSLSALGQGELYEQYF.

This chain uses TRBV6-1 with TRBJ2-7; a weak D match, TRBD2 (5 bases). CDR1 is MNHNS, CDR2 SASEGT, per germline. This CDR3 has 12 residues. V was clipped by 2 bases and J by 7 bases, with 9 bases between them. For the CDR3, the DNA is TGTGCCAGCAGTGAATCGGGGTGGGAGCAGTACTTC. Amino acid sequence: CASSESGWEQYF.

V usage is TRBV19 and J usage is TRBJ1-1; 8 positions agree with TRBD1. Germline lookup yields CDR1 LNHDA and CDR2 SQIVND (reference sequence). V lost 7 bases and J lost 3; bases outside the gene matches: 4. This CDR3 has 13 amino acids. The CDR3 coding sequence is TGTGCCAGTACAGGGGGCGTGGACACTGAAGCTTTCTTT. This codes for CASTGGVDTEAFF.

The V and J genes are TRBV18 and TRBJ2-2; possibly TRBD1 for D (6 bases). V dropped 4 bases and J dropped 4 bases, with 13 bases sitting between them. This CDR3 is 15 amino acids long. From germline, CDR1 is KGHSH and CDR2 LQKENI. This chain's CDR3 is CASSLPTGSTGELFF. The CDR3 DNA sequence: TGTGCCAGCTCACTACCAACAGGGAGCACCGGGGAGCTGTTTTTT.